The 3 T cell receptor beta chains in this list originate from one sample, sequenced in a study of CD8 T cells in Susac syndrome. The RNA, roughly 0.45 to 1 ug, was put through reverse transcription using random hexamers. Via MiXCR, TCRdb re-called the immunoSEQ multiplex PCR reads, giving one row per CDR3 protein. In the table there are about 140,000 distinct CDR3 sequences, about 95% of which are singletons. The source material was CD4+ T cells from PBMCs. Receptors originate from a human donor with multiple sclerosis.

The J gene is TRBJ2-1, the V gene TRBV29-1; 11 nucleotides match TRBD2. This CDR3 is 14 amino acids long. The V gene end was trimmed by 7 bases and the J gene end by 6 bases; junction bases not matched to a gene: 8. The germline gives CDR1 SQVTM, CDR2 ANQGSEA. In DNA form, the CDR3 reads TGCAGCGCAATAGCGGGAGGGGGGGTCAATGAGCAGTTCTTC. Translating it yields CSAIAGGGVNEQFF.

V is TRBV30 and J is TRBJ2-7; D unclear. The CDR3 has 13 amino acids. Germline-derived CDR1 and CDR2 are GTSNPN and SVGIG (reference sequence). Trimming stripped 2 bases from V and 2 bases from J, with 10 bases between. This CDR3 is CAWSPTPAYEQYF. In DNA, the CDR3 is TGTGCCTGGAGTCCTACACCCGCCTACGAGCAGTACTTC.

This chain joins TRBV29-1 and TRBJ1-5; D unresolved. The CDR3 is made up of 14 amino acids. Germline lookup yields CDR1 SQVTM and CDR2 ANQGSEA. V was trimmed by 6 bases and J by 4 bases, leaving 16 bases between them. In DNA, the CDR3 is TGCAGCGTGGCGGAGGGAGTGGGTAATCAGCCCCAGCATTTT. It is translated as CSVAEGVGNQPQHF.